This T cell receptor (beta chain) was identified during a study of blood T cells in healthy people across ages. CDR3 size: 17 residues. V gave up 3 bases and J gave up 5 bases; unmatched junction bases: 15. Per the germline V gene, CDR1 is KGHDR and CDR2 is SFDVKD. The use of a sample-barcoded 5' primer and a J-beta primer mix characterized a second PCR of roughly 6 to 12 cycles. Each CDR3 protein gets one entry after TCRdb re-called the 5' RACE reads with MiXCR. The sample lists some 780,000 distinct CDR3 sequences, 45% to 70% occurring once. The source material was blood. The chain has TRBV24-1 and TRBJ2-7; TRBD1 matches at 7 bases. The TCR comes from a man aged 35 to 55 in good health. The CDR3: CATSDSYPGGTSHEQYF. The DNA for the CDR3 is TGTGCCACCAGTGATAGTTACCCAGGGGGAACGTCCCACGAGCAGTACTTC.